This TCR beta chain was captured by sequencing in a study of blood T cell repertoires in COVID-19. Overall study: Donors in the United States, Italy and Spain gave samples during acute or convalescent COVID-19. Sources were T cells, B-cell-depleted T cells, or PBMCs; the material itself was cDNA or gDNA.

Authors' analysis steps: Amplified reference gene primers provided the basis for estimating nucleated cell counts. Sequencing used immunoSEQ multiplex PCR; TCRdb keeps in-frame clones, though not all of them. Clonal size and the V and J genes are those of that table, whereas D and trimming came from the DNA. Of fewer than 250,000 clones listed, 70% to 90% are singletons. The CDR3 consists of 16 residues. V shed 0 bases and J 7 bases; nucleotides not matched to a gene: 6. Germline values: CDR1 LGHNA, CDR2 YSLEER. The chain uses TRBV4-3 and TRBJ1-6, with 7 positions matching TRBD1. The source material was peripheral blood. The receptor's source is a human donor in a cohort sampled during active COVID-19. CDR3 in amino acids: CASSQDLAGGNSPLHF. In DNA form, the CDR3 reads TGCGCCAGCAGCCAAGATCTGGCAGGGGGGAATTCACCCCTCCACTTT.